This section outlines one T cell receptor (beta chain) sequence together with its context. The sample originates from a study of blood T cell repertoires in COVID-19. Germline V gene sequence: CDR1 MDHEN, CDR2 SYDVKM. This CDR3 spans 12 amino acids. The V gene lost 6 bases and the J gene lost 3 bases, with 6 bases spanning the gap. Some clones are missing from TCRdb's copy, which holds only in-frame ones; the method was immunoSEQ multiplex PCR. Of roughly 40,000 clones in the sample, roughly 80% were seen once. This TCR derives from a human donor with acute or convalescent COVID-19. The donor label of this sample is uncertain. The sample comprised peripheral blood. The V call is TRBV28, the J call TRBJ1-3; D is unclear. CDR3 sequence reads: CASSRDGNTIYF. The DNA for the CDR3 is TGTGCCAGCAGCCGGGATGGAAACACCATATATTTT.